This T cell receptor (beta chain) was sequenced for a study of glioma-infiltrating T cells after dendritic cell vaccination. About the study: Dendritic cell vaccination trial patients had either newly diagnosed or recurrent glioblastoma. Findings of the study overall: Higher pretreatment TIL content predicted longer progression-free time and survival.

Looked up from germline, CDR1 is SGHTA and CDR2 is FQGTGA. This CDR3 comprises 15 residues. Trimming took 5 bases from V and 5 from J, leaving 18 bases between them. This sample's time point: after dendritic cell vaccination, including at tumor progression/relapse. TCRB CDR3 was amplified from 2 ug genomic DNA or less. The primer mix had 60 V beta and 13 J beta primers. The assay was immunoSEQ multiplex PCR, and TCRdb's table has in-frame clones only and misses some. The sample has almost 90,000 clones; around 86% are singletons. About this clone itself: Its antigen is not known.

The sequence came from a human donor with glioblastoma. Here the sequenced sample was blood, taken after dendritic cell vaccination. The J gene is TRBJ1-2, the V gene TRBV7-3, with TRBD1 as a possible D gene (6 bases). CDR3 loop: CASSPQVGQEYGYTF. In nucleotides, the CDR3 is TGTGCCAGCAGCCCCCAAGTGGGACAAGAGTATGGCTACACCTTC.